The rows below give T cell receptor beta chains drawn from one sample of a study of T cells in Graves' hyperthyroidism and ophthalmopathy. One entry per CDR3 protein, called by TCRdb with MiXCR from the multiplex PCR reads. The table records roughly 570,000 distinct CDR3 sequences, about half of them present only once. Sequencing used peripheral blood or thyroid tissue (not recorded which). Receptors originate from an adult woman with Graves' disease, either hyperthyroidism or ophthalmopathy (not recorded which). The CDR3 runs from the conserved cysteine through the conserved F or W. A D gene is named only where the DNA matches it firmly. Clone size is given for some rows only: seen once, a few or many times, or a class if the clone is expanded.

CDR3 protein: CAISEWGGSPYEQYF
CDR3 DNA: TGTGCCATCAGTGAGTGGGGGGGGAGCCCCTACGAGCAGTACTTC
D gene: TRBD2
clone size: .
J gene: TRBJ2-7
V gene: TRBV10-3

CDR3 protein: CASSLFSQDSPLHF
CDR3 DNA: TGTGCCAGCAGTTTATTTTCCCAGGATTCACCCCTCCACTTT
D gene: .
clone size: many
J gene: TRBJ1-6
V gene: TRBV28

CDR3 protein: CAIRAEGMMETQYF
CDR3 DNA: TGTGCCATCAGGGCAGAGGGGATGATGGAGACCCAGTACTTC
D gene: .
clone size: once
J gene: TRBJ2-5
V gene: TRBV10-3

CDR3 protein: CASSSQGQGTSPLHF
CDR3 DNA: TGTGCCAGCAGCTCCCAGGGACAGGGGACATCACCCCTCCACTTT
D gene: TRBD1
clone size: .
J gene: TRBJ1-6
V gene: TRBV7-3

CDR3 protein: CSAPHPRDPLDNEQFF
CDR3 DNA: TGCAGTGCCCCTCACCCAAGGGACCCGCTCGACAATGAGCAGTTCTTC
D gene: .
clone size: .
J gene: TRBJ2-1
V gene: TRBV20-1

CDR3 protein: CAIHKRRSDTQYF
CDR3 DNA: TGTGCCATTCATAAGCGGAGGTCAGATACGCAGTATTTT
D gene: .
clone size: .
J gene: TRBJ2-3
V gene: TRBV10-3

CDR3 protein: CASRRDRAWTSGSGEETQYF
CDR3 DNA: TGTGCCAGCAGGAGGGACAGGGCCTGGACTAGCGGGAGCGGTGAAGAGACCCAGTACTTC
D gene: TRBD2
clone size: few
J gene: TRBJ2-5
V gene: TRBV2

CDR3 protein: CASSENLNTEAFF
CDR3 DNA: TGCGCCAGCAGCGAAAACTTGAACACTGAAGCTTTCTTT
D gene: .
clone size: few
J gene: TRBJ1-1
V gene: TRBV5-1

CDR3 protein: CASSSGPKSFF
CDR3 DNA: TGTGCCAGCAGCTCCGGGCCCAAATCGTTCTTC
D gene: .
clone size: many
J gene: TRBJ2-1
V gene: TRBV7-2

CDR3 protein: CASSQAVGRTGGNYGYTF
CDR3 DNA: TGTGCCAGCAGCCAAGCCGTCGGTCGGACAGGGGGTAACTATGGCTACACCTTC
D gene: TRBD1
clone size: many
J gene: TRBJ1-2
V gene: TRBV4-2

CDR3 protein: CASSLADRGLYGYTYEQYF
CDR3 DNA: TGTGCCAGCAGCTTAGCGGACAGGGGGCTTTATGGCTACACCTACGAGCAGTACTTC
D gene: TRBD1
clone size: .
J gene: TRBJ2-7
V gene: TRBV7-2

CDR3 protein: CASSWGERNYGYTF
CDR3 DNA: TGTGCCAGCAGCTGGGGGGAGCGGAATTATGGCTACACCTTC
D gene: .
clone size: many
J gene: TRBJ1-2
V gene: TRBV11-2

CDR3 protein: CAWSGWGDSPNQETQYF
CDR3 DNA: TGTGCCTGGAGTGGGTGGGGTGACAGTCCCAACCAAGAGACCCAGTACTTC
D gene: .
clone size: .
J gene: TRBJ2-5
V gene: TRBV19

CDR3 protein: CASSLRRDGSYEQYF
CDR3 DNA: TGTGCCAGCAGCTTACGGCGGGACGGGTCCTACGAGCAGTACTTC
D gene: .
clone size: once
J gene: TRBJ2-7
V gene: TRBV7-2

CDR3 protein: CATSRGGRENEKLFF
CDR3 DNA: TGTGCCACCAGCAGAGGAGGCAGGGAAAATGAAAAACTGTTTTTT
D gene: .
clone size: few
J gene: TRBJ1-4
V gene: TRBV15

CDR3 protein: CASSPGQGTDLTGELFF
CDR3 DNA: TGCGCCAGCAGCCCCGGACAGGGGACAGACCTTACCGGGGAGCTGTTTTTT
D gene: TRBD1
clone size: .
J gene: TRBJ2-2
V gene: TRBV5-1

CDR3 protein: CATVGILGEAFF
CDR3 DNA: TGTGCCACCGTAGGCATTTTGGGGGAAGCTTTCTTT
D gene: .
clone size: .
J gene: TRBJ1-1
V gene: TRBV2

CDR3 protein: CASRRMRGRNTGELFF
CDR3 DNA: TGTGCCAGCAGAAGAATGCGGGGACGCAACACCGGGGAGCTGTTTTTT
D gene: .
clone size: many
J gene: TRBJ2-2
V gene: TRBV7-8

CDR3 protein: CASSYPGGAYGYTF
CDR3 DNA: TGTGCCAGCAGCTACCCAGGGGGGGCGTATGGCTACACCTTC
D gene: TRBD1
clone size: many
J gene: TRBJ1-2
V gene: TRBV12-3/TRBV12-4

CDR3 protein: CASTLGPSTEAFF
CDR3 DNA: TGTGCCAGCACCTTGGGACCGAGCACTGAAGCTTTCTTT
D gene: .
clone size: .
J gene: TRBJ1-1
V gene: TRBV28